The rows below give T cell receptor beta chains drawn from one sample of a study of cytomegalovirus exposure and HLA in healthy donors. Only in-frame clones appear in the TCRdb table, and some are missing; sequencing was by immunoSEQ multiplex PCR. The table includes some 170,000 clones, 70% to 90% detected once. Material for sequencing was PBMCs. All receptors derive from a woman in her twenties or thirties in good health and CMV-seropositive. Both conserved end residues are trimmed from each CDR3. The order of the fields is V gene, J gene, CDR3 protein.

V: TRBV6-5
J: TRBJ2-7
CDR3: ASSYSVRSYEQY

V: TRBV7-9
J: TRBJ2-2
CDR3: ASSSPGLQNTGELF

V: TRBV6-6
J: TRBJ1-6
CDR3: ASTPPGQKNSPLH

V: TRBV9
J: TRBJ2-7
CDR3: ASSVGLANEQY

V: TRBV6-5
J: TRBJ1-2
CDR3: ASRETGGNYGYT

V: TRBV2
J: TRBJ1-5
CDR3: ASRPGISQPQH

V: TRBV10-3
J: TRBJ2-1
CDR3: AIRGNGQGTFYNEQF

V: TRBV5-5
J: TRBJ2-1
CDR3: ASSLEGRSYIYNEQF

V: TRBV18
J: TRBJ1-1
CDR3: ASSPQGAEAF

V: TRBV19
J: TRBJ1-1
CDR3: ASRSRGGKTEAF

V: TRBV6-5
J: TRBJ2-7
CDR3: ASSYRGGSSSYEQY

V: TRBV7-9
J: TRBJ2-7
CDR3: ASSSGDTEQY

V: TRBV7-2
J: TRBJ2-4
CDR3: ASSRTGGQGNIQY

V: TRBV29-1
J: TRBJ2-7
CDR3: SVVLADSSYEQY

V: TRBV4-3
J: TRBJ2-1
CDR3: ASSHPRVTGSYEQF

V: TRBV4-2
J: TRBJ2-7
CDR3: ASSQEVEGSYEQY

V: TRBV28
J: TRBJ1-4
CDR3: ASKRANEKLF

V: TRBV6-5
J: TRBJ1-1
CDR3: ASSLDRLTNTEAF

V: TRBV2
J: TRBJ1-2
CDR3: ASSAGQGHSYGYT

V: TRBV21-1
J: TRBJ1-2
CDR3: ASSKVPGYGYT

V: TRBV6-1
J: TRBJ1-5
CDR3: ASSESRGSVNQPQH

V: TRBV9
J: TRBJ2-1
CDR3: ASSVGGDYYNEQF

V: TRBV6-1
J: TRBJ1-4
CDR3: AGSGDNEKLF

V: TRBV25-1
J: TRBJ2-7
CDR3: ASSGGYEQY

V: TRBV7-8
J: TRBJ1-5
CDR3: ASSLRTGLHQPQH

V: TRBV7-3
J: TRBJ2-6
CDR3: ASSPTGGTGANVLT

V: TRBV6-6
J: TRBJ2-5
CDR3: ASRRLAGSREAQY

V: TRBV19
J: TRBJ1-1
CDR3: ASTTRGSAEAF

V: TRBV2
J: TRBJ2-5
CDR3: ASPPTLAVYQETQY

V: TRBV5-1
J: TRBJ1-4
CDR3: ASSLAPLESEKLF

V: TRBV5-1
J: TRBJ2-7
CDR3: ASRDPPGQGGYEQY

V: TRBV18
J: TRBJ1-4
CDR3: ASSPRTGAEEKLF